These 32 T cell receptor beta chains originate from one sample sequenced in a study of identical twins. MiXCR, applied by TCRdb to the 5' RACE reads, yields one record per CDR3 protein. The sample consists of a few hundred thousand distinct CDR3 sequences, roughly 13% of them appearing once. A further study also used this sample, focusing on yellow fever vaccine responses in identical twins.

Sequencing was performed on memory (CD45RO+) T cells sorted from blood. These receptors all stem from a woman aged 18-29 years in good health.

In its sample, this clonotype was seen many times. The rearrangement links TRBV6-5 to TRBJ2-7, with TRBD1 as a possible D gene (6 bases). The CDR3 extends over 14 amino acids. Deletions cut 5 bases from V and 1 base from J, with 12 bases between. CDR1 and CDR2 (germline): MNHEY, SVGAGI. The CDR3 here is CASSLSTGSYEQYF. The CDR3 coding sequence is TGTGCCAGCAGTCTATCGACAGGTTCCTACGAGCAGTACTTC.

This clonotype has ten or more counts. The V and J genes are TRBV14 and TRBJ2-7, with 10 bases fitting TRBD2. The CDR3 is 13 residues long. Per the germline V gene, CDR1 is SGHDN and CDR2 is FVKESK. Trimming at V came to 4 bases and at J to 3 bases, leaving 0 bases not matched to a gene. CDR3 in amino acids: CASSRTSGYEQYF. The DNA of the CDR3 is TGTGCCAGCAGCCGGACTAGCGGCTACGAGCAGTACTTC.

The sample holds a few counts of this clonotype. This rearrangement joins TRBV20-1 to TRBJ2-7; D possibly corresponds to TRBD1 (6 bases). CDR3 size: 15 residues. V was shortened by 1 base and J by 7 bases, with 20 bases between the two germline ends. Per the germline V gene, CDR1 is DFQATT and CDR2 is SNEGSKA (reference sequence). CDR3 bases: TGCAGTGCTAGAGCACCGGGACAAGGGCTTCGGGAGCAGTACTTC. It encodes CSARAPGQGLREQYF.

V is TRBV7-8 and J is TRBJ2-3; 10 positions match TRBD2. The CDR3 totals 17 residues. V shed 1 base and J 3 bases; nucleotides not matched to a gene: 7. CDR1 and CDR2 (germline): SGHVS, FQNEAQ. CDR3 sequence reads: CASSLGRSGGATDTQYF. The CDR3, as DNA: TGTGCCAGCAGCTTAGGGAGGAGCGGGGGGGCTACAGATACGCAGTATTTT. Variable domain in full (rest from reference TRBV7-8 and TRBJ2-3): GAGVSQSPRYKVAKRGQDVALRCDPISGHVSLFWYQQALGQGPEFLTYFQNEAQLDKSGLPSDRFFAERPEGSVSTLKIQRTQQEDSAVYLCASSLGRSGGATDTQYFGPGTRLTVL.

The gene calls are TRBV2 and TRBJ1-5; D unresolved. Germline CDR1 reads SNHLY; CDR2 reads FYNNEI. This CDR3 contains 15 residues. V was clipped by 5 bases and J by 2 bases, with 13 bases between them. This CDR3 is CASSPEVGGNQPQHF. For the CDR3, the DNA is TGTGCCAGCAGTCCTGAGGTCGGGGGCAATCAGCCCCAGCATTTT.

The chain links TRBV4-2 to TRBJ2-3; D is undetermined. The CDR3 is 15 amino acids. The ends were cut back, 0 bases at V and 2 bases at J, with 9 bases in the middle. In germline, CDR1 is LGHNA, CDR2 YNFKEQ. The CDR3 protein is CASSQDLVFTDTQYF. The CDR3 nucleotides are TGTGCCAGCAGCCAAGATTTAGTCTTCACAGATACGCAGTATTTT.

This clonotype was recorded at least ten times. The gene calls are TRBV20-1 and TRBJ2-1, with D hard to call. Per the germline V gene, CDR1 is DFQATT and CDR2 is SNEGSKA (reference sequence). The CDR3 has 17 residues. With 4 bases removed from V and 0 bases from J, the gap between germline ends came to 19 bases. CDR3 in amino acids: CSATGPSKTSSYNEQFF. The DNA of the CDR3 is TGCAGTGCTACCGGACCCTCAAAGACGAGCTCCTACAATGAGCAGTTCTTC.

This clonotype was detected only a few times. This chain joins TRBV29-1 and TRBJ2-7; 10 nucleotides line up with TRBD2. Germline loops: CDR1 SQVTM, CDR2 ANQGSEA. The V and J ends lost 7 bases and 2 bases, in that order; junction bases with no gene match: 5. The CDR3 has 13 amino acids. The CDR3 loop is CSARTSGTYEQYF. For the CDR3, the DNA is TGCAGCGCACGGACTAGCGGTACCTACGAGCAGTACTTC.

This chain links TRBV2 with TRBJ2-6; possibly TRBD1 for D (5 bases). Germline V gene lookup returns CDR1 SNHLY and CDR2 FYNNEI. This CDR3 comprises 16 residues. V lost 4 bases to trimming and J lost 3 bases, with 13 bases between them. The CDR3 protein is CASSASQGGGANVLTF. CDR3 nucleotides: TGTGCCAGCAGTGCGTCGCAGGGTGGTGGGGCCAACGTCCTGACTTTC.

V usage is TRBV14 and J usage is TRBJ2-1, with unresolved D. The V gene's germline CDR1 is SGHDN and CDR2 FVKESK. The CDR3 has 14 residues. The V end lost 0 bases, the J end lost 9 bases, and 12 bases lay between the germline ends. The CDR3 here is CASSQEGYSPEQFF. CDR3 DNA sequence: TGTGCCAGCAGCCAAGAGGGGTATTCTCCTGAGCAGTTCTTC.

This clonotype has more than one count but fewer than ten. V usage is TRBV12-3 or TRBV12-4 and J usage is TRBJ2-7, with 8 bases that match TRBD1. The CDR3 is 14 residues long. The trim removed 6 bases at V and 2 bases at J, leaving 6 bases unmatched. The CDR3 region is CASRQTGVTYEQYF. CDR3 bases: TGTGCCAGCAGGCAGACAGGGGTCACCTACGAGCAGTACTTC.

CDR3 DNA: TGTGCTAGTGGTTCGGGGACCGTGGGTTCACCCCTCCACTTT. Translating gives CASGSGTVGSPLHF. J is TRBJ1-6 and V is TRBV12-5; possibly TRBD1 for D (5 bases). V lost 4 bases and J lost 9, with 13 bases in between. CDR3 size: 14 residues. Germline CDR1 LGHNT, CDR2 FRNRAP.

This clonotype was recorded at least ten times. The chain carries TRBV5-1 and TRBJ2-5; 14 bases agree with TRBD2. Germline V gene lookup returns CDR1 SGHRS and CDR2 YFSETQ. The CDR3 runs to 16 residues. Losses at the gene ends were 4 bases for V and 2 bases for J; bases not matched to a gene: 4. The CDR3 DNA sequence: TGCGCCAGCAGCAAAGGACTAGCGGGAGGACAAGAGACCCAGTACTTC. Its protein product is CASSKGLAGGQETQYF.

In its sample, this clonotype was seen a few times. CDR3 sequence: CASSRQDYGYTF. The CDR3 nucleotides are TGTGCCAGCAGCCGACAGGACTATGGCTACACCTTC. This chain joins TRBV7-9 and TRBJ1-2, with D perhaps matching TRBD1 (6 bases). The CDR3 consists of 12 residues. Trimming left V 5 bases short and J 3 bases short, with 7 bases between. The germline V gene has CDR1 SEHNR and CDR2 FQNEAQ (reference sequence).

About this clonotype: At one end the junction does not follow the germline gene, possibly because of a read error. The gene calls are TRBV20-1 and TRBJ2-3; 7 nucleotides align to TRBD1. This CDR3 is 14 amino acids long. In germline, CDR1 is DFQATT, CDR2 SNEGSKA (reference sequence). CDR3 coding DNA: TGCAGTGCGATCAGGGGGACCGGGATGGATACACAGTATTTT. Translation: CSAIRGTGMDTQYF.

Only a few counts were recorded for this clonotype. The chain uses TRBV7-2 and TRBJ2-5; 8 bases map to TRBD1. V lost 1 base to trimming and J lost 1 base; unmatched junction nucleotides: 5. Germline loops: CDR1 SGHTA, CDR2 FQGNSA. The length of the CDR3 is 16 residues. In nucleotides, the CDR3 is TGTGCCAGCAGCTTAGTGGACAGGGCCGTCCAAGAGACCCAGTACTTC. Translating it yields CASSLVDRAVQETQYF.

V is TRBV14 and J is TRBJ1-2; D gene uncertain. V lost 1 base and J 2 bases, leaving 11 bases between the germline ends. Germline-derived CDR1 and CDR2 are SGHDN and FVKESK. The CDR3 is 15 amino acids. Here the CDR3 reads CASSQGRGTNYGYTF. The CDR3 DNA sequence: TGTGCCAGCAGCCAAGGCCGGGGTACCAACTATGGCTACACCTTC.

The J gene is TRBJ2-7, the V gene TRBV14; TRBD2 might be the D (6 bases). Trimming cost V 5 bases and J 0 bases, with 8 bases left between them. The CDR3 contains 13 residues. The germline CDR1 and CDR2 sequences are SGHDN and FVKESK. The CDR3 region has the DNA TGTGCCAGCAGCAAGGGACTCTCCTACGAGCAGTACTTC. Amino acid sequence: CASSKGLSYEQYF.

CDR3 amino acids: CASSLGGSSSGANVLTF. CDR3 DNA: TGTGCCAGCAGCTTAGGTGGCAGCTCCTCTGGGGCCAACGTCCTGACTTTC. J is TRBJ2-6 and V is TRBV11-3; D remains ambiguous. CDR1 is SGHNT, CDR2 YENEEA, per germline. Trimming took off 1 base at V and 0 bases at J, with 10 bases between the two ends. The CDR3 is 17 amino acids.

V is TRBV18 and J is TRBJ1-5; D possibly corresponds to TRBD1 (6 bases). CDR3 length equals 16 residues. Trimming pared 8 bases from V and 2 bases from J, leaving 19 bases between. CDR1 and CDR2 from the germline V gene are KGHSH and LQKENI. The CDR3 reads CASRETGRVGNQPQHF. As DNA, the CDR3 is TGTGCCAGCCGAGAAACAGGGAGAGTAGGCAATCAGCCCCAGCATTTT.

The sample holds many counts of this clonotype. This chain uses TRBV28 with TRBJ2-3, with a weak D call TRBD2 (5 bases). The germline CDR1 and CDR2 sequences are MDHEN and SYDVKM. This CDR3 is built from 13 residues. Trimming stripped 5 bases from V and 4 bases from J, with 10 bases between. The CDR3 is CASSNRGPDTQYF. The CDR3 DNA reads as TGTGCCAGCAGTAACCGGGGTCCAGATACGCAGTATTTT.

The chain uses TRBV24-1 and TRBJ2-2; 9 bases agree with TRBD2. V shed 0 bases and J 0 bases; nucleotides not matched to a gene: 4. CDR1 and CDR2 (germline): KGHDR, SFDVKD. The CDR3 extends over 18 amino acids. CDR3 in DNA: TGTGCCACCAGTGATTTGGGGACTAGCAGATCGAACACCGGGGAGCTGTTTTTT. Its protein product is CATSDLGTSRSNTGELFF.

This chain links TRBV2 with TRBJ1-2; D remains ambiguous. Germline CDR1 SNHLY, CDR2 FYNNEI. Trimming cost V 4 bases and J 4 bases, with 13 bases left between them. The CDR3 consists of 14 residues. CDR3 bases: TGTGCCAGCAGTGGGACGGGGAGCGTCTATGGCTACACCTTC. Its translation: CASSGTGSVYGYTF.

A word on this clonotype: One end of the junction fails to match germline, which may point to a read error. The chain couples TRBV7-9 to TRBJ2-3; perhaps TRBD1 as D (7 bases). The CDR3 sequence is 14 residues long. Germline-derived CDR1 and CDR2 are SEHNR and FQNEAQ (reference sequence). The chain's CDR3 is CSSRLPGGLDTQYF. Written as DNA, the CDR3 is TGTTCCAGCAGACTTCCAGGGGGGTTGGATACGCAGTATTTT.

This clonotype was observed a handful of times. At one end, the junction sequence differs from germline, possibly due to a read error. This chain's CDR3 is CASSPPTGELVF. The DNA for the CDR3 is TGTGCCAGCAGCCCCCCCACCGGGGAGCTGGTTTTT. The gene calls are TRBV7-3 and TRBJ2-2, with D possibly being TRBD2 (5 bases). The CDR3 runs 12 residues. The germline V gene has CDR1 SGHTA and CDR2 FQGTGA. Based on the CDR3 plus reference TRBV7-3 and TRBJ2-2, the full variable domain is GAGVSQTPSNKVTEKGKYVELRCDPISGHTALYWYRQSLGQGPEFLIYFQGTGAADDSGLPNDRFFAVRPEGSVSTLKIQRTERGDSAVYLCASSPPTGELVFGEGSRLTVL.

The genes are TRBV21-1 and TRBJ1-5; TRBD1, the table's D call, lacks a check against the DNA. TRBV21-1 is described as a pseudogene. The CDR3 totals 22 residues. In nucleotides, the CDR3 is TGTGCCAGCAGCAAAATGCTCGTGGGGAGGGGGCGCGGGTTATATAGCAATCAGCCCCAGCATTTT. As protein: CASSKMLVGRGRGLYSNQPQHF.

The chain has TRBV20-1 and TRBJ2-1; the match to TRBD2 covers 7 bases. The CDR3 consists of 15 residues. Germline loops: CDR1 DFQATT, CDR2 SNEGSKA (reference sequence). Germline trimming cut 1 base from V and 7 bases from J; bases unmatched to any gene: 10. CDR3 protein: CSARVPSSGGNEQFF. The CDR3, as DNA: TGCAGTGCTAGAGTCCCAAGCTCGGGAGGAAATGAGCAGTTCTTC.

This clonotype was detected ten times or more. J is TRBJ2-5 and V is TRBV4-3; 7 nucleotides align to TRBD2. CDR1 and CDR2 (germline): LGHNA, YSLEER. The CDR3 is 14 amino acids. V lost 2 bases to trimming and J lost 2 bases; unmatched junction nucleotides: 2. In nucleotides, the CDR3 is TGCGCCAGCAGCCAACCGGGACTACAAGAGACCCAGTACTTC. Its translation is CASSQPGLQETQYF.

In its sample, this clonotype was seen a few times. The chain employs TRBV2 and TRBJ1-5; a possible D gene is TRBD1 (6 bases). CDR3 length equals 15 residues. Trimming stripped 3 bases from V and 2 bases from J, with 11 bases between. Germline-derived CDR1 and CDR2 are SNHLY and FYNNEI. CDR3 region: CASSDVGAGNQPQHF. The CDR3, as DNA: TGTGCCAGCAGTGATGTGGGGGCTGGCAATCAGCCCCAGCATTTT.

This sequence joins TRBV7-2 and TRBJ2-3; 7 bases are a match to TRBD2. V shed 2 bases and J 4 bases; nucleotides not matched to a gene: 9. The germline V gene encodes CDR1 SGHTA and CDR2 FQGNSA. The CDR3 runs to 16 residues. The CDR3 reads CASSLSGGSSADTQYF. The CDR3 DNA sequence: TGTGCCAGCAGCTTATCGGGCGGGAGCTCTGCAGATACGCAGTATTTT.

This clonotype was seen a few times. The CDR3 protein is CASSKTQGRTNEKLFF. The CDR3 DNA reads as TGTGCCAGCAGTAAGACACAGGGGAGGACTAATGAAAAACTGTTTTTT. The rearrangement joins TRBV28 to TRBJ1-4; TRBD1 aligns across 7 bases. Germline V gives CDR1 MDHEN, CDR2 SYDVKM. Trimming cost V 5 bases and J 2 bases; bases outside gene matches: 8. CDR3 length: 16 residues.

The rearrangement links TRBV2 to TRBJ2-6; D gene ambiguous. The length of the CDR3 is 17 residues. CDR1 and CDR2 (germline): SNHLY, FYNNEI. V was cut by 3 bases and J by 3 bases, with 15 bases left in between. CDR3 sequence: CASSESGRSYGANVLTF. Written as DNA, the CDR3 is TGTGCCAGCAGTGAGTCAGGAAGATCGTATGGGGCCAACGTCCTGACTTTC.